These 9 T cell receptor beta chains were sequenced from one sample in a study of vaccination effects on CD4 cells after COVID-19 (dated by TCRdb to 2021 to 2024). Antigens of these TCRs are unknown. The library was obtained by the immunoSEQ multiplex PCR assay. In TCRdb, the immuneACCESS table is reduced to in-frame sequences with V and J assigned. These tables do not hold every clone; where another copy was compared, an unresolved V gene accounts for under half, and the others remain unexplained. The sample data list around 47,000 clones, and 72% of these were observed just once. Over 8.5% of the sample goes to the ten largest clones. After less than 13 days of culture, CD4+ T cells were isolated with the EasySep CD4+ T cell isolation kit. Each participant got two doses of an mRNA SARS-CoV-2 vaccine, either BNT162b2 or mRNA-1273. The sample was CD4+ T cells from PBMCs cultured without peptide, taken after COVID-19 vaccination. The receptors come from a human donor who received a COVID-19 vaccine.

The gene calls are TRBV20-1 and TRBJ2-1, with D unclear. CDR1 and CDR2 from the germline V gene are DFQATT and SNEGSKA (reference sequence). The V end was cut by 6 bases, the J end by 8 bases, with 8 bases between. The CDR3 sequence is 10 residues long. In DNA form, the CDR3 reads TGCAGTGCGGCCCGGGATGAGCAGTTCTTC. Protein sequence: CSAARDEQFF.

This chain connects TRBV9 to TRBJ2-2; 7 positions match TRBD2. The J segment lost 3 bases and the V segment lost 4 bases, leaving 3 bases of the junction unmatched. Germline assignment: CDR1 SGDLS and CDR2 YYNGEE. The CDR3 runs 14 residues. The CDR3: CASSLAGYTGELFF. The DNA of the CDR3 is TGTGCCAGCAGCTTAGCGGGCTACACCGGGGAGCTGTTTTTT.

V usage is TRBV28 and J usage is TRBJ1-4, with a weak D call TRBD1 (6 bases). In germline, CDR1 is MDHEN, CDR2 SYDVKM. V was trimmed by 2 bases and J by 8 bases, leaving 12 bases between them. This CDR3 spans 14 amino acids. The CDR3 nucleotides are TGTGCCAGCAGTTTAGCACAGGGAAGCGAAAAACTGTTTTTT. Its translation: CASSLAQGSEKLFF.

The rearrangement uses TRBV3-1 (or the pseudogene TRBV3-2) and TRBJ2-7; the D gene could be TRBD1 or TRBD2 (6 bases each). V gave up 4 bases and J gave up 3 bases, with 16 bases separating them. Germline V lookup: CDR1 LGHDT, CDR2 YNNKEL (reference sequence). The CDR3 has 15 residues. DNA for the CDR3: TGTGCCAGCAGCCCCATGGGGGGCCGTTTCTACGAGCAGTACTTC. Its translation is CASSPMGGRFYEQYF.

V and J are TRBV6-5 and TRBJ2-1, with a possible D match to TRBD2 (6 bases). Deletions cut 6 bases from V and 9 bases from J, with 21 bases between. Germline CDR1 MNHEY, CDR2 SVGAGI. The length of the CDR3 is 15 residues. The CDR3 nucleotides read TGTGCCAGCAGCTCCGGACGCTGGACTACCTCTGAGCAGTTCTTC. Protein: CASSSGRWTTSEQFF.

This clone has just one count. CDR3 sequence (DNA): TGCGCCAGCAGCTCACTCGGGGGACTAGCGGCATCAAGCTCCTACAATGAGCAGTTCTTC. This gives the protein CASSSLGGLAASSSYNEQFF. The V call is TRBV5-1, the J call TRBJ2-1; 11 bases are shared with TRBD2. The CDR3 runs to 20 residues. From germline, CDR1 is SGHRS and CDR2 YFSETQ. V dropped 3 bases and J dropped 0; count of bases not matched to a gene: 14.

V and J are TRBV3-1 (or the pseudogene TRBV3-2) and TRBJ1-2; TRBD1 is a possible D gene (5 bases). CDR3 length equals 15 residues. CDR1 LGHDT and CDR2 YNNKEL come from the germline V gene (reference sequence). With 4 bases removed from V and 3 bases from J, the gap between germline ends came to 15 bases. The DNA of the CDR3 is TGTGCCAGCAGCCGGCGGGGGGGGGTGCACTATGGCTACACCTTC. It yields the protein CASSRRGGVHYGYTF.

The V call is TRBV19, the J call TRBJ1-4, with D perhaps matching TRBD1 (5 bases). V lost 7 bases to trimming and J lost 8 bases, with 11 bases between them. CDR3 length: 12 amino acids. CDR1 and CDR2 (germline): LNHDA, SQIVND (reference sequence). Here the CDR3 reads CASKMAGEKLFF. The CDR3 region has the DNA TGTGCCAGTAAAATGGCAGGGGAAAAACTGTTTTTT.

This chain links TRBV7-9 with TRBJ1-1, with TRBD1 as a possible D gene (5 bases). The CDR3 extends over 16 amino acids. V was shortened by 5 bases and J by 4 bases, with 20 bases between the two germline ends. The germline gives CDR1 SEHNR, CDR2 FQNEAQ (reference sequence). The CDR3 is CASSQEGPPGGTEAFF. CDR3 sequence (DNA): TGTGCCAGCAGCCAGGAGGGACCCCCGGGGGGCACTGAAGCTTTCTTT.